Reported below is one T cell receptor (beta chain). Its specificity is unknown. The sample is drawn from a study of T cell responses to AZD1222 COVID-19 vaccine. Overall study results and limits: Close to half of all spike-specific TCRs reportedly target regions of the variants that are unmutated. Breadth and depth of Spike-specific TCRs rose after two AZD1222 doses.

This table comes from immunoSEQ multiplex PCR, and its TCRdb copy is limited to in-frame clones, with some not included. This sample carries fewer than 85,000 clones, about 88% of them seen once, and the ten largest clones take about 9.3%. Germline CDR1 is MNHEY and CDR2 is SVGEGT. The trim removed 7 bases at V and 6 bases at J, leaving 7 bases unmatched. The length of the CDR3 is 15 residues. Sequencing was performed on peripheral blood, taken 28 days after the second AZD1222 dose. The sequence came from an adult who received the AZD1222 COVID-19 vaccine. This chain links TRBV6-2 or TRBV6-3 with TRBJ2-1, with 12 bases aligning to TRBD2. This chain's CDR3 is CASTPLAGGPNEQFF. The CDR3 DNA is TGTGCCAGCACCCCTCTAGCGGGGGGGCCCAATGAGCAGTTCTTC.